This T cell receptor beta chain was identified during a study of response to subunit inactivated influenza vaccine. Unmatched junction bases numbered 4, after V lost 6 bases and J lost 2 bases. This CDR3 has 14 amino acids. TCRdb reprocessed the RT-PCR reads with MiXCR, giving one entry per CDR3 protein. This table holds about 620,000 distinct CDR3 sequences, roughly 12% found once. This clonotype was observed a handful of times. These data were also reused for a study on T cells expressing NK-cell markers. This second study says: UMI-tagged 5'RACE template switching yielded the TCR beta cDNA.

This TCR derives from a man in his fifties or sixties who received an inactivated influenza vaccine. The sequencing used PBMCs from blood, collected on the day of vaccination. The chain combines TRBV12-3 or TRBV12-4 with TRBJ1-2; 9 bases align to TRBD1. CDR3 protein: CASRGTGLNYGYTF. DNA of the CDR3: TGTGCCAGCAGGGGGACAGGGTTGAACTATGGCTACACCTTC.